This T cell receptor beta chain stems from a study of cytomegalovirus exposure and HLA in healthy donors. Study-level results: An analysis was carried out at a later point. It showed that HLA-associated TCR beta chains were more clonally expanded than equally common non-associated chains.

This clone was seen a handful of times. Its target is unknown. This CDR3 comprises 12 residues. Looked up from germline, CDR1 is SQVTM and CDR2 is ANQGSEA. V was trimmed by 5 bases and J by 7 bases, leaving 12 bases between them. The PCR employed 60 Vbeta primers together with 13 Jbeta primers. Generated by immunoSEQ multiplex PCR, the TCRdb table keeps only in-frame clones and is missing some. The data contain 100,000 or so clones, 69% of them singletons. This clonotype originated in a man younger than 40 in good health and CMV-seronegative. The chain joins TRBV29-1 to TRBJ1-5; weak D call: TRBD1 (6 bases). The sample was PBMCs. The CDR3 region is CSVQTGGQPQHF. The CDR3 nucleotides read TGCAGCGTTCAGACAGGTGGGCAGCCCCAGCATTTT.